Sequencing of this TCR beta chain was carried out in a study of blood T cell repertoires in COVID-19 (dated by TCRdb to about 2020). Context from the whole study: Samples covering the acute and convalescent phases of COVID-19 were provided by collaborators in the United States, Italy and Spain. Where available, HLA class I and class II types were obtained from metadata supplied by the sample provider rather than from assay-based typing. Nearly every sample came with metadata listing a de-identified subject ID, COVID-19 status, age in years and sex. Subjects who had been exposed to COVID-19, were actively infected with it, or had recovered from it provided the deeply sampled blood TCRbeta repertoires that made up the dataset. The material from the prospective study consisted of cDNA or gDNA derived from T cells, B-cell-depleted T cells, or PBMCs. Samples were obtained from the ongoing ImmuneRACE study (first 160 participants) and from over 1,000 subjects provided by 6 global collaborators. The repertoires were released in a freely available public database meant as a resource for research on the immune response to SARS-CoV-2.

V drops 8 bases and J drops 5 bases, leaving 12 bases in between. The CDR3 sequence holds 13 residues, the cysteine and phenylalanine included. The read is trimmed to its CDR3 DNA, 39 bases read in frame from base 1. Via the germline V gene (reference sequence), CDR1 is WNHNN and CDR2 SYGVQD. The immunoSEQ Assay, a bias-controlled multiplex PCR, was used to amplify TCRbeta CDR3 regions from genomic DNA. Turning to the authors' computational methods: Within the assay, amplification of reference gene primers was used to estimate how many nucleated cells each sample contained. To quantify the absolute abundance of each unique TCRbeta CDR3 rearrangement, sequence reads were collapsed and filtered. Productive Simpson clonality was computed per sample as the square root of Simpson's diversity index over productive rearrangements. The source is immuneACCESS, and TCRdb retained only in-frame sequences with V and J called. Part of the clones is not carried over; for the studies checked, unresolved V genes explain less than half of this, and the remainder is unexplained. D and trimming come from the DNA, and the V and J calls and clone size come from that table. This sample has some 110,000 clones in its table, and about 90% of those were observed once. The ten largest clonotypes hold about 7.7% of the sample.

As regards this clone: There is no known antigen for this receptor. No per-base quality is available; no much larger clone lies one base away.

Points the paper makes about the study in general: Clinical and demographic metadata were provided uncurated, with the amount varying by source and participant.

Each collaborating institution followed its own protocols to collect whole blood in K2EDTA tubes. Collaborator samples were shipped for TCRbeta analysis as frozen whole blood, isolated PBMCs, or DNA extracted from either sample type. The rearrangement joined TRBV10-1 to TRBJ2-2; tentative D gene TRBD2, with 6 bases matching. Sequencing used peripheral blood. The receptor comes from a human donor in a cohort sampled during active COVID-19. CDR3 reads: CASSGGKTGELFF. The sequenced DNA is TGCGCCAGCTCAGGAGGGAAAACCGGGGAGCTGTTTTTT.